This is a list of T cell receptor beta chains from one sample in a study of lymphopenia after photon versus proton radiotherapy. Measured with immunoSEQ multiplex PCR; TCRdb has only the in-frame clones, and not every one. The table includes around 160,000 clones, 80% to 90% detected once. The source was peripheral blood, collected from a patient treated with photon-based radiotherapy. The receptors here all came from a man aged 50 or older with gastric cancer. CDR3s include the opening cysteine and the closing phenylalanine or tryptophan. The D gene is left open where the match is weak. Some rows have no size entry. The others give once, few or many, or a class for an expanded clone.

d_gene | abundance | j_gene | v_gene | CDR3aa | CDR3nt
TRBD2 | NA | TRBJ2-5 | TRBV5-1 | CASSFRLADKETQYF | TGCGCCAGCAGCTTCCGACTAGCGGATAAAGAGACCCAGTACTTC
TRBD2 | NA | TRBJ2-7 | TRBV5-8 | CASSLEAGRDEQYF | TGTGCCAGCAGCTTGGAGGCAGGGAGGGACGAGCAGTACTTC
NA | NA | TRBJ1-1 | TRBV28 | CAITKGWGEAFF | TGTGCCATCACCAAGGGATGGGGTGAAGCTTTCTTT
NA | NA | TRBJ2-7 | TRBV6-5 | CASSPPWDEQYF | TGTGCCAGCAGTCCCCCCTGGGACGAGCAGTACTTC
NA | NA | TRBJ2-2 | TRBV4-3 | CASSQDTGQNTGELFF | TGCGCCAGCAGCCAAGATACAGGGCAGAACACCGGGGAGCTGTTTTTT
NA | NA | TRBJ1-4 | TRBV19 | CASSTTGPSGEKLFF | TGTGCCAGTAGTACAACCGGGCCCTCCGGGGAAAAACTGTTTTTT
NA | NA | TRBJ1-3 | TRBV7-9 | CASSWGFGNTIYF | TGTGCCAGCAGCTGGGGGTTCGGAAACACCATATATTTT
NA | NA | TRBJ1-5 | TRBV7-3 | CASSLGHNQPQHF | TGTGCCAGCAGCTTAGGGCACAATCAGCCCCAGCATTTT
TRBD1 | NA | TRBJ2-4 | TRBV9 | CASSVEGQYGNIQYF | TGTGCCAGCAGCGTAGAGGGACAGTATGGAAACATTCAGTACTTC
NA | NA | TRBJ2-5 | TRBV28 | CASSPQGLGQETQYF | TGTGCCAGCAGTCCTCAGGGGTTAGGCCAAGAGACCCAGTACTTC
NA | NA | TRBJ2-1 | TRBV14 | CASSLLASSYNEQFF | TGTGCCAGCAGCCTTCTAGCGAGCTCCTACAATGAGCAGTTCTTC
NA | NA | TRBJ1-2 | TRBV7-6 | CASSPGDELYGYTF | TGTGCCAGCAGCCCCGGAGATGAGTTGTACGGCTACACCTTC
NA | NA | TRBJ2-7 | TRBV29-1 | CSVDAGSGEQYF | TGCAGCGTTGATGCAGGGTCAGGCGAGCAGTACTTC
NA | NA | TRBJ2-7 | TRBV5-5 | CASSLSEGYEQYF | TGTGCCAGCAGCTTAAGCGAGGGTTACGAGCAGTACTTC
TRBD1 | NA | TRBJ1-1 | TRBV5-1 | CASNRGTGGNTEAFF | TGCGCCAGCAACCGAGGGACAGGTGGAAACACTGAAGCTTTCTTT
TRBD2 | NA | TRBJ2-2 | TRBV7-9 | CASSLSGGNTGELFF | TGTGCCAGCAGCTTGAGCGGGGGTAACACCGGGGAGCTGTTTTTT
NA | NA | TRBJ1-1 | TRBV27 | CASSTIGPHTEAFF | TGTGCCAGCAGTACGATAGGGCCCCACACTGAAGCTTTCTTT
TRBD2 | NA | TRBJ2-1 | TRBV6-4 | CASSDRAGEGEQFF | TGTGCCAGCAGTGATAGGGCGGGAGAGGGTGAGCAGTTCTTC
TRBD1 | NA | TRBJ2-7 | TRBV6-6 | CASKKTGTSYEQYF | TGTGCCAGCAAAAAGACAGGGACCTCCTACGAGCAGTACTTC
NA | few | TRBJ1-1 | TRBV5-1 | CASSPQMGGGNTEAFF | TGCGCCAGCAGCCCACAGATGGGGGGAGGAAACACTGAAGCTTTCTTT
NA | NA | TRBJ2-3 | TRBV11-3 | CASSLTSSTDTQYF | TGTGCCAGCAGCTTAACCTCTAGCACAGATACGCAGTATTTT
NA | NA | TRBJ2-7 | TRBV18 | CASSPPGTSPYEQYF | TGTGCCAGCTCACCACCCGGGACTTCGCCGTACGAGCAGTACTTC
NA | NA | TRBJ1-3 | TRBV4-1 | CASSQVWGEWSGNTIYF | TGCGCCAGCAGCCAAGTTTGGGGAGAGTGGTCTGGAAACACCATATATTTT
NA | NA | TRBJ2-7 | TRBV5-1 | CASSSQGPTEEQYF | TGCGCCAGCAGCTCTCAGGGTCCTACAGAGGAGCAGTACTTC
TRBD1 | NA | TRBJ2-7 | TRBV30 | CASAPGQGYGEQYF | TGTGCCTCCGCACCGGGACAGGGTTATGGAGAGCAGTACTTC
TRBD1 | NA | TRBJ1-1 | TRBV12-5 | CASGLAGQTNTEAFF | TGTGCTAGTGGTTTGGCGGGACAGACGAACACTGAAGCTTTCTTT
TRBD2 | NA | TRBJ2-7 | TRBV19 | CASTVGASGTHEQYF | TGTGCCAGTACCGTGGGGGCTAGCGGGACCCACGAGCAGTACTTC
NA | NA | TRBJ2-7 | TRBV27 | CASSLSPAGTHLGEQYF | TGTGCCAGCAGTTTATCCCCCGCCGGGACTCACTTGGGGGAGCAGTACTTC
NA | few | TRBJ2-6 | TRBV4-1 | CASSQDRGTSSGANVLTF | TGCGCCAGCAGCCAAGATCGGGGGACGAGCTCTGGGGCCAACGTCCTGACTTTC
NA | NA | TRBJ2-7 | TRBV7-2 | CASSSPHSYEQYF | TGTGCCAGCAGCTCTCCCCACTCCTACGAGCAGTACTTC
TRBD2 | NA | TRBJ2-3 | TRBV5-1 | CASSQNSGSGIDTQYF | TGCGCCAGCAGCCAAAATAGCGGGAGTGGGATAGATACGCAGTATTTT
NA | NA | TRBJ2-1 | TRBV30 | CAWTVGQGTKNEQFF | TGTGCCTGGACTGTTGGGCAGGGGACAAAAAATGAGCAGTTCTTC
TRBD1 | NA | TRBJ2-7 | TRBV19 | CASSTRTGALPGYEQYF | TGTGCCAGTAGTACGCGGACAGGGGCGCTTCCCGGCTACGAGCAGTACTTC
TRBD2 | once | TRBJ2-2 | TRBV7-9 | CASSATSGNTGELFF | TGTGCCAGCAGCGCGACTAGCGGGAACACCGGGGAGCTGTTTTTT
NA | NA | TRBJ2-7 | TRBV28 | CASSPPTYYEQYF | TGTGCCAGCAGTCCCCCCACGTACTACGAGCAGTACTTC
NA | NA | TRBJ2-1 | TRBV2 | CASYYNEQFF | TGTGCCAGCTATTACAATGAGCAGTTCTTC
NA | once | TRBJ2-7 | TRBV4-3 | CASSQDRDNEQYF | TGCGCCAGCAGCCAAGATCGGGACAACGAGCAGTACTTC
NA | few | TRBJ1-2 | TRBV11-3 | CASSRTFGTDYGYTF | TGTGCCAGCAGTCGCACCTTCGGGACGGATTATGGCTACACCTTC
NA | NA | TRBJ2-1 | TRBV28 | CASSPLSYLDYNEQFF | TGTGCCAGCAGTCCCTTATCTTATCTTGACTACAATGAGCAGTTCTTC
TRBD1 | NA | TRBJ1-2 | TRBV7-2 | CASSARDSRGYTF | TGTGCCAGCAGCGCAAGGGACAGTCGGGGCTACACCTTC
TRBD1 | NA | TRBJ2-1 | TRBV29-1 | CSVEDGRDRYYNEQFF | TGCAGCGTTGAAGATGGTCGGGACAGATATTACAATGAGCAGTTCTTC
NA | NA | TRBJ1-4 | TRBV18 | CASSPPRHPNEKLFF | TGTGCCAGCTCACCACCACGTCACCCTAATGAAAAACTGTTTTTT
TRBD1 | NA | TRBJ1-5 | TRBV11-2 | CASSLPGGNQPQHF | TGTGCCAGCAGCTTACCAGGGGGGAATCAGCCCCAGCATTTT
NA | NA | TRBJ1-1 | TRBV30 | CAWTPTVEAFF | TGTGCCTGGACTCCGACAGTTGAAGCTTTCTTT
TRBD2 | few | TRBJ2-7 | TRBV5-6 | CASSFSGRGEQYF | TGTGCCAGCAGCTTTAGCGGGAGAGGCGAGCAGTACTTC
NA | once | TRBJ1-5 | TRBV6-5 | CASSMGDTNQPQHF | TGTGCCAGCAGCATGGGGGACACTAATCAGCCCCAGCATTTT
NA | NA | TRBJ2-7 | TRBV2 | CASSGSYEQYF | TGTGCCAGCAGCGGTTCCTACGAGCAGTACTTC
TRBD1 | NA | TRBJ1-3 | TRBV30 | CAWSVTKPGQQFFPGNTIYF | TGTGCCTGGAGTGTAACTAAGCCGGGACAGCAGTTTTTTCCTGGAAACACCATATATTTT
NA | NA | TRBJ2-1 | TRBV5-1 | CASSLEGSYNEQFF | TGCGCCAGCAGCTTGGAGGGGTCCTACAATGAGCAGTTCTTC
NA | NA | TRBJ2-7 | TRBV7-8 | CASSLQEISYEQYF | TGTGCCAGCAGCTTACAGGAGATCTCCTACGAGCAGTACTTC
NA | NA | TRBJ2-6 | TRBV19 | CASSIGRQDPSSGANVLTF | TGTGCCAGTAGTATAGGAAGACAGGACCCAAGCTCTGGGGCCAACGTCCTGACTTTC
TRBD1 | NA | TRBJ2-1 | TRBV29-1 | CSVERGDRASYNEQFF | TGCAGCGTTGAAAGGGGTGACAGGGCCTCCTACAATGAGCAGTTCTTC
NA | NA | TRBJ2-3 | TRBV23-1 | CASSQHGTAGKLDTQYF | TGCGCCAGCAGTCAACACGGGACGGCAGGTAAGTTGGATACGCAGTATTTT